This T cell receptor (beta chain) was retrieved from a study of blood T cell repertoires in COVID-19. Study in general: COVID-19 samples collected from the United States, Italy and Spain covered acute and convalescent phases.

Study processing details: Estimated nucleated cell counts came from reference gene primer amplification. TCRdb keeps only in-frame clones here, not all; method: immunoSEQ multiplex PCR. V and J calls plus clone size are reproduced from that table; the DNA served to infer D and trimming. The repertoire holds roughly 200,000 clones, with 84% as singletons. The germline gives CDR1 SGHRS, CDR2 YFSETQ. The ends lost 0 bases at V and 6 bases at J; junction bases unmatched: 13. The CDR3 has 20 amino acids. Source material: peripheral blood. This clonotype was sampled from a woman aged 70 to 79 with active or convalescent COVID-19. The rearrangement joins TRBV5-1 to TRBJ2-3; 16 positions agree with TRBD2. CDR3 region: CASSLGPGLAGGVKADTQYF. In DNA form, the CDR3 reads TGCGCCAGCAGCTTGGGTCCGGGACTAGCGGGAGGGGTGAAGGCGGATACGCAGTATTTT.